Following are 5 T cell receptor beta chains from one sample sequenced in a study of shared clonotypes between healthy human individuals. TCRdb keeps only in-frame clones here, not all; method: immunoSEQ multiplex PCR. The sample has roughly 2,300,000 clones; roughly 90% are singletons. What was sequenced was naive CD4+ T cells from PBMCs. As to subset: CD45RA+ positively selected. The receptors here all came from a man aged 18 to 30 in good health. Some clones in this sample may be carry-over from other donors' samples.

V is TRBV10-3 and J is TRBJ1-1, with TRBD1 matching 7 bases. Germline V gene data show CDR1 as ENHRY and CDR2 as SYGVKD. The CDR3 extends over 18 amino acids. V shed 6 bases and J 1 base; nucleotides not matched to a gene: 17. DNA for the CDR3: TGTGCCATCAGCCACTCAGTGGGGACAGCTGATGCGAACACTGAAGCTTTCTTT. It specifies CAISHSVGTADANTEAFF.

Points on this clone: The same CDR3 also results from other DNA sequences found in this sample. The chain carries TRBV9 and TRBJ1-3; no firm D call. The germline gives CDR1 SGDLS, CDR2 YYNGEE. This CDR3 region has 13 residues. V was pared by 3 bases and J by 4 bases, with 8 bases between. The CDR3 is CASSAGSGNTIYF. The CDR3 nucleotides read TGTGCCAGCAGCGCCGGAAGCGGAAACACCATATATTTT. The whole variable domain, remainder taken from reference TRBV9 and TRBJ1-3, is DSGVTQTPKHLITATGQRVTLRCSPRSGDLSVYWYQQSLDQGLQFLIQYYNGEERAKGNILERFSAQQFPDLHSELNLSSLELGDSALYFCASSAGSGNTIYFGEGSWLTVV.

The chain uses TRBV5-6 and TRBJ1-2; maybe TRBD1 (6 bases). The length of the CDR3 is 13 residues. Germline V lookup: CDR1 SGHDT, CDR2 YYEEEE. V was shortened by 0 bases and J by 8 bases, with 11 bases between the two germline ends. This CDR3 is CASSLEQGRGYTF. CDR3 DNA: TGTGCCAGCAGCTTGGAACAGGGAAGGGGCTACACCTTC.

This chain uses TRBV7-9 with TRBJ1-2; maybe TRBD1 (6 bases). V lost 2 bases and J 4 bases, leaving 11 bases between the germline ends. The V gene's germline CDR1 is SEHNR and CDR2 FQNEAQ (reference sequence). The CDR3 runs to 14 residues. The CDR3 reads CASSLMGAGYGYTF. Here the CDR3 DNA reads TGTGCCAGCAGCTTAATGGGGGCCGGCTATGGCTACACCTTC.

The V gene is TRBV5-4, the J gene TRBJ1-3; 12 nucleotides line up with TRBD1. This CDR3 contains 18 residues. V gave up 2 bases and J gave up 3 bases; unmatched junction bases: 9. Germline CDR1 SGHNT, CDR2 YYREEE (reference sequence). CDR3 residues: CASSLGTGGALGGNTIYF. CDR3 DNA: TGTGCCAGCAGCTTAGGGACAGGGGGCGCCTTAGGTGGAAACACCATATATTTT.